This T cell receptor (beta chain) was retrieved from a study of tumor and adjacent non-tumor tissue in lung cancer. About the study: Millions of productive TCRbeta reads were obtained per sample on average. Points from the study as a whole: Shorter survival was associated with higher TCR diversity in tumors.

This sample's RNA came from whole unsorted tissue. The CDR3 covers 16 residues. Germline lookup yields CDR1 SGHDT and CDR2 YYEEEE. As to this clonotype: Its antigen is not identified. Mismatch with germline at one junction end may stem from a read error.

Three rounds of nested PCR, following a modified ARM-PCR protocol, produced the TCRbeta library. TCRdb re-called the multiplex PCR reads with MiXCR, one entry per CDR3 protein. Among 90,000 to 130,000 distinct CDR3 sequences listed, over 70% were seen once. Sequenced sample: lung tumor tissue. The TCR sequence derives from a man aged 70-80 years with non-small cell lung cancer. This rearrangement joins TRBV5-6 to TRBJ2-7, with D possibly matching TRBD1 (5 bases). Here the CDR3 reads CVSSCDVRYRTYEQYF. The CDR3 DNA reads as TGTGTCAGCAGCTGCGATGTCCGGTACAGGACCTACGAGCAGTACTTC.